The 20 T cell receptor beta chains listed next were all sequenced from one sample in a study of T cells in Graves' hyperthyroidism and ophthalmopathy. The CDR3 regions of TCR beta were amplified from RNA transcripts. HTBI primers were used for first-round RT-PCR of the TCR CDR3. TCRdb ran MiXCR on the multiplex PCR reads and lists one entry per CDR3 protein. This table has fewer than 350,000 distinct CDR3 sequences, over 15% appearing once. Sequencing was carried out using blood. These receptors came from a woman aged 40-49 years with Graves' ophthalmopathy.

This clonotype was counted many times. The chain recombines TRBV10-3 with TRBJ1-5, with D unclear. V was trimmed by 3 bases and J by 1 base, leaving 7 bases between them. The length of the CDR3 is 14 residues. Germline V lookup: CDR1 ENHRY, CDR2 SYGVKD. This chain's CDR3 is CAISERGSNQPQHF. Written as DNA, the CDR3 is TGTGCCATCAGTGAACGGGGAAGCAATCAGCCCCAGCATTTT.

This clonotype was counted many times. CDR3 amino acids: CSAMTYEQYF. In DNA form, the CDR3 reads TGCAGTGCTATGACCTACGAGCAGTACTTC. V usage is TRBV20-1 and J usage is TRBJ2-7, with D unresolved. This CDR3 contains 10 residues. Germline assignment: CDR1 DFQATT and CDR2 SNEGSKA (reference sequence). V was clipped by 4 bases and J by 2 bases, with 3 bases between them.

In its sample, this clonotype was seen many times. With a much larger clone just one base away, this may be a read error. The CDR3 DNA follows: TGTGCCAGCAGTTCCGGGACAGGCTCTGGAAACACCATATATTTT. Protein sequence: CASSSGTGSGNTIYF. The V call is TRBV28, the J call TRBJ1-3, with 8 positions matching TRBD1. V shed 4 bases, J shed 0 bases, and the junction held 2 bases outside the gene matches. Germline assignment: CDR1 MDHEN and CDR2 SYDVKM. CDR3 length: 15 amino acids.

This clonotype was detected many times. The chain combines TRBV5-6 with TRBJ2-5; D is uncertain. The CDR3 is made up of 13 amino acids. Between the trimmed V and J ends, which lost 0 bases and 5 bases, there was a span of 8 bases. Germline CDR1 is SGHDT and CDR2 is YYEEEE. This CDR3 reads CASSLGGFETQYF. CDR3 nucleotide sequence: TGTGCCAGCAGCTTGGGAGGTTTTGAGACCCAGTACTTC.

This clonotype has more than one count but fewer than ten. The chain combines TRBV28 with TRBJ2-7; 10 bases agree with TRBD1. V lost 2 bases, J lost 2 bases, and 9 bases stayed unmatched. CDR3 length: 17 amino acids. In germline, CDR1 is MDHEN, CDR2 SYDVKM. CDR3 region: CASSLVFVGQGPYEQYF. As DNA, the CDR3 is TGTGCCAGCAGTTTAGTGTTTGTGGGACAGGGGCCCTACGAGCAGTACTTC.

This clonotype was counted many times. The chain couples TRBV6-2 or TRBV6-3 to TRBJ2-7; D possibly matches TRBD1 or TRBD2 (5 bases each). Trimming stripped 4 bases from V and 2 bases from J, with 12 bases between. Germline CDR1 and CDR2: MNHEY and SVGEGT. The CDR3 sequence is 14 residues long. The CDR3 reads CASSLTGTPYEQYF. The CDR3 DNA follows: TGTGCCAGCAGTTTAACGGGGACCCCCTACGAGCAGTACTTC.

The V gene is TRBV7-3, the J gene TRBJ2-7; a possible D gene is TRBD1 (6 bases). The CDR3 loop spans 15 amino acids. Germline CDR1 reads SGHTA; CDR2 reads FQGTGA. V was pared by 3 bases and J by 3 bases, with 15 bases between. The CDR3 coding sequence is TGTGCCAGCAGCTTGCAGGCAGGGGTTAACTACGAGCAGTACTTC. It encodes CASSLQAGVNYEQYF.

J is TRBJ1-2 and V is TRBV12-3 or TRBV12-4; TRBD1 matches 8 bases. The length of the CDR3 is 15 residues. V was pared by 3 bases and J by 4 bases, with 7 bases of the junction left unmatched. Written as DNA, the CDR3 is TGTGCCAGCAGTTTTATCCAGGGGGCAAGCTATGGCTACACCTTC. Its translation is CASSFIQGASYGYTF.

This clonotype was found many times. The chain carries TRBV30 and TRBJ1-2; the match to TRBD1 covers 7 bases. V lost 4 bases to trimming and J lost 5 bases; unmatched junction nucleotides: 10. Germline V gene lookup returns CDR1 GTSNPN and CDR2 SVGIG (reference sequence). The CDR3 contains 14 residues. CDR3 region: CAWKRNRGRYGYTF. CDR3 DNA sequence: TGTGCCTGGAAGAGAAACAGGGGACGGTATGGCTACACCTTC. The full variable domain, completed using reference TRBV30 and TRBJ1-2, is SQTIHQWPATLVQPVGSPLSLECTVEGTSNPNLYWYRQAAGRGLQLLFYSVGIGQISSEVPQNLSASRPQDRQFILSSKKLLLSDSGFYLCAWKRNRGRYGYTFGSGTRLTVV.

Ten or more counts support this clonotype. CDR3 sequence (DNA): TGTGCCAGTAGCCTCCACCTTGTTCTCGGCCATGGCTACACCTTC. It encodes CASSLHLVLGHGYTF. The rearrangement uses TRBV19 and TRBJ1-2; no clear D gene. This CDR3 has 15 amino acids. The V end was cut by 6 bases, the J end by 6 bases, with 20 bases between. Germline values: CDR1 LNHDA, CDR2 SQIVND (reference sequence).

J is TRBJ2-7 and V is TRBV28, with TRBD1 matching 9 bases. CDR3 size: 16 residues. The V segment lost 7 bases and the J segment 0 bases; nucleotides outside the gene matches: 10. Germline loops: CDR1 MDHEN, CDR2 SYDVKM. CDR3 in DNA: TGTGCCAGCACCGGAGCCGGGACAGGGAACTCCTACGAGCAGTACTTC. This gives the protein CASTGAGTGNSYEQYF.

This clonotype was picked up many times. The chain has TRBV30 and TRBJ1-1; D is possibly TRBD1 (5 bases). Deletions cut 4 bases from V and 0 bases from J, with 18 bases between. The CDR3 length is 16 residues. Germline loops: CDR1 GTSNPN, CDR2 SVGIG (reference sequence). The CDR3: CAWIVPWTNMNTEAFF. CDR3 bases: TGTGCCTGGATAGTCCCATGGACAAACATGAACACTGAAGCTTTCTTT.

The chain is built from TRBV12-3 or TRBV12-4 and TRBJ1-1; weak D call: TRBD1 (5 bases). Between the trimmed V and J ends, which lost 5 bases and 10 bases, there was a span of 14 bases. The CDR3 spans 12 residues. The CDR3 DNA sequence: TGTGCCAGCAGTGCAGTAGGGGCACGAGCTTTCTTT. Translation gives CASSAVGARAFF.

In this sample, this clonotype turned up a few times. J is TRBJ2-7 and V is TRBV11-2; D possibly matches TRBD1 or TRBD2 (6 bases each). The CDR3 is 16 residues long. The V end lost 5 bases, the J end lost 3 bases, and 20 bases lay between the germline ends. Germline V gene lookup returns CDR1 SGHAT and CDR2 FQNNGV. CDR3 sequence reads: CASSPREPGGGYEQYF. The CDR3 bases are TGTGCCAGCAGCCCACGAGAACCCGGAGGGGGCTACGAGCAGTACTTC.

At least ten counts were recorded for this clonotype. This chain links TRBV6-5 with TRBJ2-7; 7 bases are shared with TRBD1. J lost 6 bases, V lost 6 bases, and 8 bases had no gene match. The CDR3 runs 13 residues. Germline V gives CDR1 MNHEY, CDR2 SVGAGI. In DNA form, the CDR3 reads TGTGCCAGCAGGTCGACAGGGTCGACCGAGCAGTACTTC. It translates to CASRSTGSTEQYF.

This clonotype has ten or more counts. This chain links TRBV20-1 with TRBJ1-2; 10 positions agree with TRBD1. The germline CDR1 and CDR2 sequences are DFQATT and SNEGSKA (reference sequence). CDR3 size: 13 residues. Trimming took 8 bases from V and 5 from J; bases not matched to a gene: 8. In DNA form, the CDR3 reads TGCAGTACCCCGGGACAGGGGATATATGGCTACACCTTC. Translated: CSTPGQGIYGYTF.

This clonotype was found many times. A much bigger clone sits one base away, suggesting this may be a read error. Given the absence of the conserved phenylalanine or tryptophan at the CDR3 end, a read error is likely. The J gene is TRBJ1-5, the V gene TRBV6-1; 7 bases match TRBD1. The CDR3 is 15 amino acids. Germline V gene sequence: CDR1 MNHNS, CDR2 SASEGT. The V segment lost 7 bases and the J segment 1 base; nucleotides outside the gene matches: 7. The CDR3 here is CASTWDSRSNQPQHS. CDR3 DNA: TGTGCCAGCACCTGGGACAGCAGGAGCAATCAGCCCCAGCATTCT.

This chain links TRBV7-9 with TRBJ2-7; tentatively, D is TRBD1 (6 bases). CDR1 is SEHNR and CDR2 is FQNEAQ in the germline V gene (reference sequence). The ends were cut back, 7 bases at V and 5 bases at J, with 18 bases in the middle. This CDR3 is built from 14 residues. CDR3 loop: CASTPDSHRDEQYF. The DNA of the CDR3 is TGTGCCAGCACCCCGGACAGCCACCGGGACGAGCAGTACTTC.

Ten or more counts support this clonotype. The CDR3 DNA reads TGTGCCAGCAGTTGGGTCGCTGAAGCTTTCTTT. Translated, it gives CASSWVAEAFF. The V and J genes are TRBV6-5 and TRBJ1-1; D is unresolved. Germline V gene data show CDR1 as MNHEY and CDR2 as SVGAGI. Trimming removed 4 bases from V and 6 bases from J, with 6 bases in between. This CDR3 contains 11 residues.

This clonotype was recorded at least ten times. The rearrangement links TRBV28 to TRBJ1-5; perhaps TRBD1 as D (6 bases). The CDR3 length is 14 residues. V lost 6 bases and J 2 bases, leaving 11 bases between the germline ends. Germline CDR1 MDHEN, CDR2 SYDVKM. The chain's CDR3 is CASSRDTGNQPQHF. CDR3 nucleotide sequence: TGTGCCAGCAGCCGGGACACTGGCAATCAGCCCCAGCATTTT.